These 24 T cell receptor beta chains came from one sample sequenced in a study of blood T cell repertoires in COVID-19. Assay: immunoSEQ multiplex PCR; the TCRdb copy retains only in-frame clones and omits some. The sample contains 150,000 to 200,000 clones, around 82% of which appear only once. Sequenced material: peripheral blood. All receptors derive from a man aged 65 to 85 with active or convalescent COVID-19.

The V call is TRBV27, the J call TRBJ1-1, with D possibly being TRBD1 (5 bases). The CDR3 runs to 15 residues. CDR1 MNHEY and CDR2 SMNVEV come from the germline V gene (reference sequence). Trimming took off 0 bases at V and 3 bases at J, with 11 bases between the two ends. The CDR3 region is CASSLSRGSHTEAFF. The CDR3 coding sequence is TGTGCCAGCAGTTTATCGCGGGGGTCACACACTGAAGCTTTCTTT.

The rearrangement uses TRBV28 and TRBJ2-3, with D perhaps TRBD1 (5 bases). The CDR3 is 9 amino acids. From germline, CDR1 is MDHEN and CDR2 SYDVKM. The CDR3 sequence is CVQGCTQYF. CDR3 nucleotide sequence: TGTGTCCAGGGTTGTACGCAGTATTTT.

Worth noting for this clone: A much larger clone lies one base from this, so it may be a read error. The same CDR3 also results from other DNA sequences found in this sample. The rearrangement joins TRBV4-3 to TRBJ1-2; unclear D gene. Germline loops: CDR1 LGHNA, CDR2 YSLEER. CDR3 length: 15 amino acids. Trimming cost V 3 bases and J 0 bases, with 11 bases left between them. The CDR3 reads CASSQQVSPNYGYTF. The CDR3 DNA is TGCGCCAGCAGCCAGCAAGTTAGCCCTAACTATGGCTACACCTTC.

This clone was picked up a small number of times. The chain couples TRBV6-5 to TRBJ1-2; 7 positions match TRBD1. This CDR3 has 15 residues. Unmatched junction bases numbered 5, after V lost 0 bases and J lost 4 bases. Germline V gives CDR1 MNHEY, CDR2 SVGAGI. CDR3 protein: CASSYSPAGGYGYTF. Written as DNA, the CDR3 is TGTGCCAGCAGTTACTCGCCAGCAGGGGGCTATGGCTACACCTTC.

Notes on this clone: Other DNA sequences of this sample code for an identical CDR3. J is TRBJ1-3 and V is TRBV6-5; 7 nucleotides agree with TRBD1. V lost 5 bases to trimming and J lost 2 bases; unmatched junction nucleotides: 3. From germline, CDR1 is MNHEY and CDR2 SVGAGI. The CDR3 is 14 amino acids. The CDR3 DNA is TGTGCCAGCAGTCTTACAGGGGCTGGAAACACCATATATTTT. Translated: CASSLTGAGNTIYF.

This clone has only one observation. The rearrangement uses TRBV9 and TRBJ1-2; D gene ambiguous. With 5 bases removed from V and 2 bases from J, the gap between germline ends came to 10 bases. CDR1 is SGDLS, CDR2 YYNGEE, per germline. The CDR3 loop spans 13 amino acids. Here the CDR3 DNA reads TGTGCCAGCAGTCCGGTTCCAAACTATGGCTACACCTTC. Its protein product is CASSPVPNYGYTF. Full variable domain (remainder filled in from reference TRBV9 and TRBJ1-2): DSGVTQTPKHLITATGQRVTLRCSPRSGDLSVYWYQQSLDQGLQFLIQYYNGEERAKGNILERFSAQQFPDLHSELNLSSLELGDSALYFCASSPVPNYGYTFGSGTRLTVV.

V and J are TRBV28 and TRBJ2-2, with D hard to call. Germline V gene lookup returns CDR1 MDHEN and CDR2 SYDVKM. The V end was cut by 5 bases, the J end by 6 bases, with 4 bases between. CDR3 length: 11 residues. In nucleotides, the CDR3 is TGTGCCAGCAGTCGGGCCGGGGAGCTGTTTTTT. This translates into CASSRAGELFF. The variable domain in full, completed from reference TRBV28 and TRBJ2-2, reads DVKVTQSSRYLVKRTGEKVFLECVQDMDHENMFWYRQDPGLGLRLIYFSYDVKMKEKGDIPEGYSVSREKKERFSLILESASTNQTSMYLCASSRAGELFFGEGSRLTVL.

This clone was observed a single time. This chain links TRBV29-1 with TRBJ2-1; the D is unclear. The germline gives CDR1 SQVTM, CDR2 ANQGSEA. CDR3 length: 14 amino acids. V was pared by 2 bases and J by 5 bases, with 13 bases between. The CDR3 DNA sequence: TGCAGCGTTGAAAATTTCGGCGGTAACAATGAGCAGTTCTTC. Residues: CSVENFGGNNEQFF.

The rearrangement links TRBV5-6 to TRBJ1-1, with no clear D. Germline loops: CDR1 SGHDT, CDR2 YYEEEE. V shed 4 bases and J shed 0 bases, with 19 bases lying between them. This CDR3 contains 17 residues. The CDR3 nucleotides read TGTGCCAGCAGCCTGCGACCTGTAAGACTACTGAACACTGAAGCTTTCTTT. The encoded protein is CASSLRPVRLLNTEAFF.

The chain uses TRBV6-2 or TRBV6-3 and TRBJ2-1; 10 nucleotides match TRBD2. The germline gives CDR1 MNHEY, CDR2 SVGEGT. There are 15 residues in the CDR3. J gave up 7 bases and V 5 bases, and 8 bases lay outside the gene matches. The CDR3, as DNA: TGTGCCAGCAGTGCCCTAGCGGGAGTGGGAAATGAGCAGTTCTTC. It codes for CASSALAGVGNEQFF.

This chain joins TRBV7-6 and TRBJ2-1, with no clear D. Germline CDR1 and CDR2: SGHVS and FNYEAQ. The CDR3 consists of 12 residues. Trimming pared 2 bases from V and 6 bases from J, leaving 5 bases between. CDR3 in DNA: TGTGCCAGCAGCTTATTGCGCAATGAGCAGTTCTTC. Translation gives CASSLLRNEQFF.

The chain recombines TRBV14 with TRBJ2-3, with D possibly matching TRBD1 (5 bases). The length of the CDR3 is 15 residues. Germline assignment: CDR1 SGHDN and CDR2 FVKESK. V lost 0 bases, J lost 6 bases, and 13 bases lay in between. The CDR3 here is CASSQDIARGDTQYF. In DNA, the CDR3 is TGTGCCAGCAGCCAAGATATCGCTAGGGGCGATACGCAGTATTTT.

This sequence joins TRBV27 and TRBJ2-1; D possibly corresponds to TRBD2 (6 bases). V lost 8 bases and J 15 bases, leaving 29 bases between the germline ends. The CDR3 is 15 residues long. Germline V gene sequence: CDR1 MNHEY, CDR2 SMNVEV (reference sequence). The CDR3, as DNA: TGTGCCAGCGCGTCGGGAAGAAGCGGGTCTGGTAGTCCGTTCTTC. Amino acids: CASASGRSGSGSPFF.

The chain combines TRBV5-6 with TRBJ1-5, with TRBD1 as a possible D gene (5 bases). Between the trimmed V and J ends, which lost 1 base and 5 bases, there was a span of 16 bases. This CDR3 comprises 16 residues. Per the germline V gene, CDR1 is SGHDT and CDR2 is YYEEEE. The CDR3 is CASSLPTGQKYQPQHF. In nucleotides, the CDR3 is TGTGCCAGCAGCTTGCCCACAGGCCAGAAATATCAGCCCCAGCATTTT.

V and J are TRBV5-4 and TRBJ2-3, with 12 bases aligning to TRBD2. The CDR3 is 17 amino acids. After removal of 0 bases from V and 3 bases from J, the junction contained 5 bases not matched to a gene. Germline V gene sequence: CDR1 SGHNT, CDR2 YYREEE (reference sequence). The CDR3 DNA reads as TGTGCCAGCAGCTTGGGTACCACTAGCGGGAGGACAGATACGCAGTATTTT. It encodes CASSLGTTSGRTDTQYF. Looking up the rest from reference TRBV5-4 and TRBJ2-3 gives the full variable domain: ETGVTQSPTHLIKTRGQQVTLRCSSQSGHNTVSWYQQALGQGPQFIFQYYREEENGRGNFPPRFSGLQFPNYSSELNVNALELDDSALYLCASSLGTTSGRTDTQYFGPGTRLTVL.

A word on this clone: At one end, the junction sequence differs from germline, possibly due to a read error. V gene TRBV28 combines with J gene TRBJ1-3; the D is unclear. Germline V gives CDR1 MDHEN, CDR2 SYDVKM. CDR3 length: 12 residues. For the CDR3, the DNA is TGTGCCAGCGACACTCCGGGAAGCACCATATATTTT. As protein: CASDTPGSTIYF.

This chain connects TRBV7-2 to TRBJ2-7, with 7 bases aligning to TRBD1. Trimming removed 6 bases from V and 3 bases from J; junction bases left unmatched: 5. CDR1 SGHTA and CDR2 FQGNSA come from the germline V gene. The CDR3 is made up of 13 amino acids. The CDR3 reads CASSQRDSYEQYF. Written as DNA, the CDR3 is TGTGCCAGCAGTCAGAGGGACAGCTACGAGCAGTACTTC. The full variable domain, its missing parts supplied by reference TRBV7-2 and TRBJ2-7, is GAGVSQSPSNKVTEKGKDVELRCDPISGHTALYWYRQSLGQGLEFLIYFQGNSAPDKSGLPSDRFSAERTGGSVSTLTIQRTQQEDSAVYLCASSQRDSYEQYFGPGTRLTVT.

The chain has TRBV10-3 and TRBJ2-3; 9 bases are a match to TRBD2. The CDR3 extends over 15 amino acids. Germline lookup yields CDR1 ENHRY and CDR2 SYGVKD. V shed 7 bases, J shed 5 bases, and the junction held 10 bases outside the gene matches. CDR3 in DNA: TGTGCCATCAAGGGCATAGCGGGGGTCGGAGATACGCAGTATTTT. Residues: CAIKGIAGVGDTQYF.

This chain links TRBV19 with TRBJ1-4; 7 bases line up with TRBD1. CDR1 and CDR2 from the germline V gene are LNHDA and SQIVND (reference sequence). Germline trimming cut 10 bases from V and 5 bases from J; bases unmatched to any gene: 10. This CDR3 has 14 amino acids. CDR3 bases: TGTGCCACCCGGACAGGACTCCCGAATGAAAAACTGTTTTTT. It encodes CATRTGLPNEKLFF.

This chain connects TRBV10-2 to TRBJ2-6, with D unresolved. The germline V and J ends were trimmed by 9 bases and 0 bases, with 9 bases remaining between them. The CDR3 runs 14 residues. Per germline, CDR1 WSHSY and CDR2 SAAADI. In DNA form, the CDR3 reads TGCGCCAGTAAACAGATCTCTGGGGCCAACGTCCTGACTTTC. This gives the protein CASKQISGANVLTF.

This clone was seen a single time. V gene TRBV7-2 combines with J gene TRBJ1-2; the match to TRBD1 covers 8 bases. The V gene's germline CDR1 is SGHTA and CDR2 FQGNSA. CDR3 length equals 15 residues. J lost 3 bases, V lost 5 bases, and 8 bases had no gene match. This CDR3 is CASSPRQGFDYGYTF. The CDR3 coding sequence is TGTGCCAGCAGCCCGCGACAGGGGTTTGACTATGGCTACACCTTC.

This chain links TRBV3-1 (or the pseudogene TRBV3-2) with TRBJ2-4; possible D gene TRBD1, 5 bases. Germline-derived CDR1 and CDR2 are LGHDT and YNNKEL (reference sequence). The CDR3 runs 15 residues. The V and J ends lost 1 base and 4 bases respectively, with 11 bases between them. CDR3 region: CASSQVWGRKNIQYF. CDR3 in DNA: TGTGCCAGCAGCCAAGTCTGGGGCAGGAAAAACATTCAGTACTTC.

This clone was counted a few times. The V call is TRBV6-2 or TRBV6-3, the J call TRBJ2-3, with D maybe TRBD2 (6 bases). The CDR3 extends over 16 amino acids. V was clipped by 4 bases and J by 4 bases, with 18 bases between them. Germline loops: CDR1 MNHEY, CDR2 SVGEGT. In DNA form, the CDR3 reads TGTGCCAGCAGTTCCGCGTTGGGATCGGGGGCAGATACGCAGTATTTT. It codes for CASSSALGSGADTQYF.

This chain joins TRBV30 and TRBJ1-2; TRBD1 might be the D (5 bases). The V end was cut by 2 bases, the J end by 8 bases, with 15 bases between. The CDR3 consists of 13 residues. Germline CDR1 reads GTSNPN; CDR2 reads SVGIG (reference sequence). The CDR3 region is CAWSRQGVGGYTF. In DNA, the CDR3 is TGTGCCTGGAGTAGGCAGGGTGTGGGGGGCTACACCTTC.